Following are 15 T cell receptor beta chains from one sample sequenced in a study of CD8+ T cells in alopecia areata. cDNA reverse transcribed from extracted RNA served as the sequencing template. Using immunoSEQ multiplex PCR, the repertoire was profiled, and TCRdb retains in-frame clones only, with some absent. The sample includes 200,000 to 250,000 clones, approximately 72% of them seen just once. Treatment here: oral pan-JAK inhibitor, 5-10 mg twice daily. This sample comprised CD4+ T cells sorted from blood, obtained around week 44, from a patient treated with tofacitinib. These TCRs come from a human donor with alopecia areata.

The chain recombines TRBV7-8 with TRBJ1-1; a weak D match, TRBD1 (6 bases). CDR3 length equals 18 residues. V was clipped by 3 bases and J by 0 bases, with 20 bases between them. Germline-derived CDR1 and CDR2 are SGHVS and FQNEAQ. The CDR3 loop reads CASSLKISGTTMNTEAFF. The CDR3 DNA follows: TGTGCCAGCAGCTTGAAAATCTCCGGGACAACTATGAACACTGAAGCTTTCTTT.

Only a few counts were recorded for this clone. This CDR3 is CASSASGLGNEQFF. CDR3 bases: TGTGCCAGCAGTGCTAGCGGGTTGGGGAATGAGCAGTTCTTC. The gene calls are TRBV6-1 and TRBJ2-1; 8 bases agree with TRBD2. The germline V gene encodes CDR1 MNHNS and CDR2 SASEGT. This CDR3 comprises 14 residues. V trimming: 4 bases; J trimming: 7 bases; junction bases outside the gene matches: 6.

The rearrangement joins TRBV15 to TRBJ2-7, with 8 bases matching TRBD1. V was clipped by 0 bases and J by 2 bases; unmatched bases: 0. CDR3 length: 14 residues. Germline CDR1 is LNHNV and CDR2 is YYDKDF (reference sequence). Here the CDR3 DNA reads TGTGCCACCAGCAGAGAGACAGGGGCCTACGAGCAGTACTTC. Translation: CATSRETGAYEQYF. The full variable domain, completed using reference TRBV15 and TRBJ2-7, is DAMVIQNPRYQVTQFGKPVTLSCSQTLNHNVMYWYQQKSSQAPKLLFHYYDKDFNNEADTPDNFQSRRPNTSFCFLDIRSPGLGDTAMYLCATSRETGAYEQYFGPGTRLTVT.

V and J are TRBV10-2 and TRBJ2-3, with 8 bases matching TRBD1. CDR1 is WSHSY and CDR2 is SAAADI in the germline V gene. The V gene end was trimmed by 8 bases and the J gene end by 4 bases; junction bases not matched to a gene: 8. The CDR3 loop spans 14 amino acids. DNA of the CDR3: TGCGCCAGCTATGGCAGGGGGCAGGCAGATACGCAGTATTTT. Translating gives CASYGRGQADTQYF.

V is TRBV5-7 and J is TRBJ2-1; possibly TRBD1 for D (6 bases). TRBV5-7 is assigned to the ORF class and has an uncertain function. V lost 3 bases to trimming and J lost 0 bases, with 10 bases between them. This CDR3 comprises 15 residues. CDR3: CASSSDRSSYNEQFF. The DNA for the CDR3 is TGTGCCAGCAGCTCGGACAGAAGCTCCTACAATGAGCAGTTCTTC.

The gene calls are TRBV9 and TRBJ2-1; possibly TRBD1 or TRBD2 for D (5 bases each). Germline lookup yields CDR1 SGDLS and CDR2 YYNGEE. V was clipped by 0 bases and J by 5 bases, with 15 bases between them. This CDR3 region has 16 residues. The CDR3 spells CASSVGSLGGNNEQFF. CDR3 DNA sequence: TGTGCCAGCAGCGTAGGCTCCCTTGGGGGAAACAATGAGCAGTTCTTC.

The gene calls are TRBV7-2 and TRBJ2-7; D may match TRBD1 or TRBD2 (5 bases each). This CDR3 spans 14 amino acids. V was pared by 5 bases and J by 4 bases, with 15 bases between. The germline CDR1 and CDR2 sequences are SGHTA and FQGNSA. The CDR3 loop reads CASSPDGGSYEQYF. The CDR3, as DNA: TGTGCCAGCAGCCCCGATGGGGGTTCGTACGAGCAGTACTTC.

The CDR3 spells CASSVSVDNVLTF. The CDR3 DNA is TGTGCCAGCAGCGTATCAGTGGATAACGTCCTGACTTTC. The genes are TRBV9 and TRBJ2-6; D gene ambiguous. CDR3 size: 13 residues. Trimming took off 1 base at V and 10 bases at J, with 9 bases between the two ends. CDR1 and CDR2 (germline): SGDLS, YYNGEE.

This rearrangement joins TRBV29-1 to TRBJ2-7, with 10 positions matching TRBD2. CDR1 and CDR2 from the germline V gene are SQVTM and ANQGSEA. The CDR3 is made up of 16 amino acids. After removal of 1 base from V and 6 bases from J, the junction contained 12 bases not matched to a gene. DNA of the CDR3: TGCAGCGTTGAAGGGAAGACCGTAGCGGGGGGTACCGAGCAGTACTTC. Translated: CSVEGKTVAGGTEQYF.

The rearrangement uses TRBV5-1 and TRBJ2-3; possible D gene TRBD2, 5 bases. The CDR3 covers 12 residues. The V end lost 2 bases, the J end lost 9 bases, and 10 bases lay between the germline ends. The germline gives CDR1 SGHRS, CDR2 YFSETQ. CDR3 sequence reads: CASSFGSGTQYF. CDR3 DNA sequence: TGCGCCAGCAGCTTCGGGTCGGGGACGCAGTATTTT.

J is TRBJ2-3 and V is TRBV6-6; D uncertain. The CDR3 contains 13 residues. The V end lost 4 bases, the J end lost 2 bases, and 7 bases lay between the germline ends. Germline values: CDR1 MNHNY, CDR2 SVGAGI (reference sequence). CDR3 sequence (DNA): TGTGCCAGCAGTTCCACCCCCACAGATACGCAGTATTTT. It yields the protein CASSSTPTDTQYF.

This clone has only a few counts. The chain carries TRBV19 and TRBJ2-4, with a tentative D call TRBD1 (5 bases). CDR1 and CDR2 (germline): LNHDA, SQIVND (reference sequence). V was clipped by 6 bases and J by 6 bases, with 15 bases between them. This CDR3 is built from 14 residues. The CDR3 DNA reads TGTGCCAGTAGCCCCCAGGGATTAAGAAACATTCAGTACTTC. It codes for CASSPQGLRNIQYF.

This clone was detected once. CDR3: CSVERSWGNEAFF. The CDR3 nucleotides are TGCAGCGTTGAGAGGAGCTGGGGGAATGAAGCTTTCTTT. J is TRBJ1-1 and V is TRBV29-1, with D possibly TRBD1 on 5 matching bases. With 3 bases removed from V and 7 bases from J, the gap between germline ends came to 15 bases. CDR3 length equals 13 residues. CDR1 is SQVTM, CDR2 ANQGSEA, per germline.

The chain links TRBV9 to TRBJ2-3; D is undetermined. Looked up from germline, CDR1 is SGDLS and CDR2 is YYNGEE. This CDR3 region has 14 residues. V was trimmed by 4 bases and J by 2 bases, leaving 11 bases between them. The CDR3 sequence: CASSPRLITDTQYF. In DNA form, the CDR3 reads TGTGCCAGCAGCCCCAGACTTATCACAGATACGCAGTATTTT.

This clone has a handful of counts. The chain is built from TRBV2 and TRBJ2-5; no definite D call. V was clipped by 5 bases and J by 7 bases, with 8 bases between them. The CDR3 spans 11 residues. Looked up from germline, CDR1 is SNHLY and CDR2 is FYNNEI. The CDR3 nucleotides are TGTGCCAGCAGTCCCAGCTGGACCCAGTACTTC. This gives the protein CASSPSWTQYF.